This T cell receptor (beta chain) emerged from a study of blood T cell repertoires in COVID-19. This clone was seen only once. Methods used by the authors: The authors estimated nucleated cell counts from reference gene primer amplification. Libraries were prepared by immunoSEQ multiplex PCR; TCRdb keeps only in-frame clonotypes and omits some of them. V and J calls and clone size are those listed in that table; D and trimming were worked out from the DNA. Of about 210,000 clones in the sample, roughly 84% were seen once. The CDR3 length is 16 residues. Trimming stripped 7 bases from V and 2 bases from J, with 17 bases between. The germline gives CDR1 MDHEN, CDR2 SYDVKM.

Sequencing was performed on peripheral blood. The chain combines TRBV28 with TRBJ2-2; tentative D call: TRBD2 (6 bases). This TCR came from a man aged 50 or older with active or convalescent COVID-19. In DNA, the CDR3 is TGTGCCAGCACCCAAGGCGGGCGGGGAAACACCGGGGAGCTGTTTTTT. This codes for CASTQGGRGNTGELFF. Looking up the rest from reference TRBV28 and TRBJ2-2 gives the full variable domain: DVKVTQSSRYLVKRTGEKVFLECVQDMDHENMFWYRQDPGLGLRLIYFSYDVKMKEKGDIPEGYSVSREKKERFSLILESASTNQTSMYLCASTQGGRGNTGELFFGEGSRLTVL.